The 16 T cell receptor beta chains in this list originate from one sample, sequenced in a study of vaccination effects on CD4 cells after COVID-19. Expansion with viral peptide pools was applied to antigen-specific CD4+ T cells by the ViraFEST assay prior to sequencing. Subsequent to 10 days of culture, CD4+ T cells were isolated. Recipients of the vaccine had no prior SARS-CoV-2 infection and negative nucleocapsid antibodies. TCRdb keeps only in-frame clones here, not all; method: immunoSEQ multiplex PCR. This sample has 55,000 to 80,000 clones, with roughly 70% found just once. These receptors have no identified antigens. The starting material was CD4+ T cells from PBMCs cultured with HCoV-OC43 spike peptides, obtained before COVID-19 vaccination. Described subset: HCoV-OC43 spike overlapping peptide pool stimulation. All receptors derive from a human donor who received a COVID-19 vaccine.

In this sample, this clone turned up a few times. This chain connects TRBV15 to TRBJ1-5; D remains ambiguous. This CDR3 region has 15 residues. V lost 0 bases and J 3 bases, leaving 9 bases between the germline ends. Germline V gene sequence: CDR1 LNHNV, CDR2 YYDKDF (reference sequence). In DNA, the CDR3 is TGTGCCACCAGCAGAGATGGCCTTTTCAATCAGCCCCAGCATTTT. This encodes CATSRDGLFNQPQHF.

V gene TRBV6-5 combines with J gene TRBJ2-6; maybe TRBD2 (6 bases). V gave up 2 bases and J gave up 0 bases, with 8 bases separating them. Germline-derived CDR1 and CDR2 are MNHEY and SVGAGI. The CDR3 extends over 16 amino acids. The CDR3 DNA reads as TGTGCCAGCAGTTACCTGGGACTCTCTGGGGCCAACGTCCTGACTTTC. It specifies CASSYLGLSGANVLTF.

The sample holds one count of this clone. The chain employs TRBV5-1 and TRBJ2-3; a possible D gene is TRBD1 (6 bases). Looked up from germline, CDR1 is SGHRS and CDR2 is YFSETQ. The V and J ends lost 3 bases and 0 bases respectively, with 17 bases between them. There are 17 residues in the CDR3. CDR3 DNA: TGCGCCAGCAGCTCGGCGGTTGGGGACACTAGCACAGATACGCAGTATTTT. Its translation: CASSSAVGDTSTDTQYF.

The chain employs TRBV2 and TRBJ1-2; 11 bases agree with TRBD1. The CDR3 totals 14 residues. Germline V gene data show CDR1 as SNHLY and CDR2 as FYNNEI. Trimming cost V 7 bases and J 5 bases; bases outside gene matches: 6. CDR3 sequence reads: CASIGQGAWYGYTF. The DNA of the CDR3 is TGTGCCAGCATTGGACAGGGGGCTTGGTATGGCTACACCTTC.

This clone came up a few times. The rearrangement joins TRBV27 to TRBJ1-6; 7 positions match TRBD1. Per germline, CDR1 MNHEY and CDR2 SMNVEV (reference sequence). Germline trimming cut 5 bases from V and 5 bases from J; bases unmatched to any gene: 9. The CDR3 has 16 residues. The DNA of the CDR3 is TGTGCCAGCAGTGACGGAGACAGGGTTAATAATTCACCCCTCCACTTT. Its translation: CASSDGDRVNNSPLHF.

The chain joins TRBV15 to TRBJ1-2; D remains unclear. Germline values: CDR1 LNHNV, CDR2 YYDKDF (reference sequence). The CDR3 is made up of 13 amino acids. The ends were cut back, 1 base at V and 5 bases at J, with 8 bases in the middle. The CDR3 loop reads CATSRVEGYGYTF. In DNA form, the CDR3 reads TGTGCCACCAGCAGAGTGGAAGGGTATGGCTACACCTTC.

For the CDR3, the DNA is TGTGCCAGTGCTGGAGTCTCAGGGAGTAGCGAGCAGTACGTC. Amino acid sequence: CASAGVSGSSEQYV. The chain employs TRBV2 and TRBJ2-7; D tentatively reads TRBD1 or TRBD2 (5 bases each). Germline lookup yields CDR1 SNHLY and CDR2 FYNNEI. V lost 9 bases and J 6 bases, leaving 21 bases between the germline ends. The CDR3 contains 14 residues.

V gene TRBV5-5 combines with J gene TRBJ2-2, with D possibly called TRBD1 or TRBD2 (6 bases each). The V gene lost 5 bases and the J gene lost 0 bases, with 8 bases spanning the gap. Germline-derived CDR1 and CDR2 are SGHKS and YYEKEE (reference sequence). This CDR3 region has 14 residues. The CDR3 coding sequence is TGTGCCAGCAGGGAGGGGGCGAACACCGGGGAGCTGTTTTTT. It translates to CASREGANTGELFF.

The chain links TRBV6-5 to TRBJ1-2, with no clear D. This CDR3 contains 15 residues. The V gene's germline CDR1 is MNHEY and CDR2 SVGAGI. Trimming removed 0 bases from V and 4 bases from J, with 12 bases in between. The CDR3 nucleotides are TGTGCCAGCAGTTACTCGAGACGCCAACGCTATGGCTACACCTTC. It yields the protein CASSYSRRQRYGYTF.

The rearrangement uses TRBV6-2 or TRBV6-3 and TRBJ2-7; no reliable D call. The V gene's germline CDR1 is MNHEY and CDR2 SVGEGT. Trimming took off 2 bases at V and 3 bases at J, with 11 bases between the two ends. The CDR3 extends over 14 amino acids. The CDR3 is CASSYKGQLYEQYV. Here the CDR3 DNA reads TGTGCCAGCAGTTACAAAGGTCAGCTCTACGAGCAGTACGTC.

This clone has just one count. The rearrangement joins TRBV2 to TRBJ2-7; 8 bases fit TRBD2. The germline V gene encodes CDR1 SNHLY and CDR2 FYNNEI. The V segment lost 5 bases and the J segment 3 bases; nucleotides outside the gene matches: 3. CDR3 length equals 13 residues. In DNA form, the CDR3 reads TGTGCCAGCAGTCGGGGACTAGTCTACGAGCAGTACGTC. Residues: CASSRGLVYEQYV.

The CDR3 sequence is CASRGGSYNEQFF. For the CDR3, the DNA is TGTGCCAGCAGGGGAGGCTCGTACAATGAGCAGTTCTTC. The rearrangement joins TRBV7-2 to TRBJ2-1; possibly TRBD2 for D (6 bases). Trimming removed 6 bases from V and 4 bases from J, with 10 bases in between. The germline V gene has CDR1 SGHTA and CDR2 FQGNSA. The CDR3 totals 13 residues. Based on the CDR3 plus reference TRBV7-2 and TRBJ2-1, the full variable domain is GAGVSQSPSNKVTEKGKDVELRCDPISGHTALYWYRQSLGQGLEFLIYFQGNSAPDKSGLPSDRFSAERTGGSVSTLTIQRTQQEDSAVYLCASRGGSYNEQFFGPGTRLTVL.

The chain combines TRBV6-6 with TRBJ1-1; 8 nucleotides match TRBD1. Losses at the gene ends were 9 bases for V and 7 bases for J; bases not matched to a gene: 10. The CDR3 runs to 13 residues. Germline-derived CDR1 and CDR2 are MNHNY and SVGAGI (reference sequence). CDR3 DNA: TGTGCCAGGGGAACGACAGGGGCGAGTGAAGCTTTCTTT. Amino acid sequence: CARGTTGASEAFF.

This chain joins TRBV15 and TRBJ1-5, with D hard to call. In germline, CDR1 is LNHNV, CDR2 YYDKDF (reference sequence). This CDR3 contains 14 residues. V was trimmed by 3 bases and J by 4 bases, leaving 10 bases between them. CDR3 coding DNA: TGTGCCACCAGCAGCCCGAGCACGAATCAGCCCCAGCATTTT. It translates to CATSSPSTNQPQHF.

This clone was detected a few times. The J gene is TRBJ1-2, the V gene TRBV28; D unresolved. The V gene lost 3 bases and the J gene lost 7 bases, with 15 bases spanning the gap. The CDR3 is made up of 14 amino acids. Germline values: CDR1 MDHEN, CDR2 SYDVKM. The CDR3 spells CASSLLEGVGGYTF. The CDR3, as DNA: TGTGCCAGCAGTTTGCTTGAGGGAGTCGGTGGCTACACCTTC.

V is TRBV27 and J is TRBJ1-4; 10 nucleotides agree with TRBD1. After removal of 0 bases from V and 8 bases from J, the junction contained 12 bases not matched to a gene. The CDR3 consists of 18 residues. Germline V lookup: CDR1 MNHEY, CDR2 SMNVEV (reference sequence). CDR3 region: CASSLSLRRQGAGEKLFF. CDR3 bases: TGTGCCAGCAGTTTATCGCTCCGCCGACAGGGGGCAGGGGAAAAACTGTTTTTT. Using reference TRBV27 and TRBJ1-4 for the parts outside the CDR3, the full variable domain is EAQVTQNPRYLITVTGKKLTVTCSQNMNHEYMSWYRQDPGLGLRQIYYSMNVEVTDKGDVPEGYKVSRKEKRNFPLILESPSPNQTSLYFCASSLSLRRQGAGEKLFFGSGTQLSVL.